One sample yielded the 10 T cell receptor beta chains listed below, sequenced in a study of blood T cell repertoires in COVID-19. Clones were read by immunoSEQ multiplex PCR, and TCRdb kept only the in-frame ones, dropping some. The data show about 300,000 clones, with roughly 91% seen just once and under 3% held by the top ten. Input material: PBMCs or T cells enriched from blood (not recorded which). These receptors all come from a woman aged 45-65 years who had been exposed to COVID-19.

J is TRBJ2-2 and V is TRBV6-5, with TRBD1 matching over 7 bases. The ends lost 6 bases at V and 6 bases at J; junction bases unmatched: 7. CDR3 length: 14 residues. Germline assignment: CDR1 MNHEY and CDR2 SVGAGI. This CDR3 reads CASRGDRVAGELFF. DNA for the CDR3: TGTGCCAGCAGAGGAGACAGGGTCGCCGGGGAGCTGTTTTTT.

V and J are TRBV7-2 and TRBJ1-1; D gene unclear. CDR1 and CDR2 from the germline V gene are SGHTA and FQGNSA. V lost 2 bases and J lost 4, with 8 bases in between. The CDR3 contains 13 residues. The CDR3 nucleotides are TGTGCCAGCAGCTTATTAAAAATCACTGAAGCTTTCTTT. Translating it yields CASSLLKITEAFF.

CDR3 residues: CAWSRPGGTEAFF. CDR3 in DNA: TGTGCCTGGAGTAGACCAGGGGGCACTGAAGCTTTCTTT. The chain joins TRBV30 to TRBJ1-1, with 7 bases that match TRBD1. The CDR3 spans 13 residues. Germline V gene lookup returns CDR1 GTSNPN and CDR2 SVGIG (reference sequence). J lost 4 bases, V lost 2 bases, and 4 bases had no gene match.

The rearrangement links TRBV27 to TRBJ2-7, with TRBD2 matching over 13 bases. The ends lost 5 bases at V and 3 bases at J; junction bases unmatched: 7. CDR1 MNHEY and CDR2 SMNVEV come from the germline V gene (reference sequence). The CDR3 is 16 residues long. The CDR3 nucleotides are TGTGCCAGCAGTGGACTAGCGGGGGTCTCTTTCTACGAGCAGTACTTC. Translating it yields CASSGLAGVSFYEQYF.

The genes are TRBV5-4 and TRBJ2-6; 10 positions agree with TRBD2. The CDR3 runs to 16 residues. The ends lost 4 bases at V and 0 bases at J; junction bases unmatched: 1. Germline V CDR1 and CDR2: SGHNT, YYREEE (reference sequence). CDR3 amino acids: CASSLAGASGANVLTF. CDR3 bases: TGTGCCAGCAGCCTAGCGGGAGCCTCTGGGGCCAACGTCCTGACTTTC.

This CDR3 is CASSSQGLTNSPLHF. In DNA, the CDR3 is TGTGCCAGCAGCTCGCAGGGATTAACAAATTCACCCCTCCACTTT. This chain connects TRBV7-2 to TRBJ1-6; TRBD1 might be the D (5 bases). V shed 4 bases and J shed 7 bases, with 14 bases lying between them. The CDR3 runs to 15 residues. Per germline, CDR1 SGHTA and CDR2 FQGNSA.

This clone occurred once. The chain combines TRBV3-1 (or the pseudogene TRBV3-2) with TRBJ2-5, with D possibly matching TRBD2 (6 bases). Trimming left V 0 bases short and J 5 bases short, with 16 bases between. CDR1 LGHDT and CDR2 YNNKEL come from the germline V gene (reference sequence). This CDR3 has 16 amino acids. Here the CDR3 reads CASSQDPAGYGETQYF. CDR3 in DNA: TGTGCCAGCAGCCAAGATCCGGCGGGGTACGGGGAGACCCAGTACTTC.

This chain links TRBV28 with TRBJ1-5; 7 bases match TRBD1. This CDR3 region has 16 residues. Per the germline V gene, CDR1 is MDHEN and CDR2 is SYDVKM. J was trimmed by 4 bases and V by 3 bases; bases with no gene match: 9. CDR3 in amino acids: CASSFGRQGRNQPQHF. In DNA, the CDR3 is TGTGCCAGCAGTTTTGGGAGACAGGGAAGGAATCAGCCCCAGCATTTT.

The chain employs TRBV2 and TRBJ1-6; possible D gene TRBD1, 6 bases. Germline V gives CDR1 SNHLY, CDR2 FYNNEI. The CDR3 spans 18 residues. The ends were cut back, 4 bases at V and 0 bases at J, with 16 bases in the middle. This chain's CDR3 is CASSGKGQPSSYNSPLHF. The DNA of the CDR3 is TGTGCCAGCAGTGGGAAGGGACAACCGAGCTCCTATAATTCACCCCTCCACTTT.

The table lists this clone with a few counts. The chain recombines TRBV4-2 with TRBJ2-7, with 11 bases aligning to TRBD2. The CDR3 consists of 15 residues. J lost 3 bases, V lost 6 bases, and 7 bases had no gene match. Germline-derived CDR1 and CDR2 are LGHNA and YNFKEQ. The CDR3 reads CASSLTSGEHYEQYF. CDR3 coding DNA: TGTGCCAGCAGTCTGACTAGCGGGGAACACTACGAGCAGTACTTC.